This record concerns one T cell receptor beta chain sequence. Its antigen is unidentified. Of the isolated RNA, all was reverse transcribed, and so the sequenced material was expressed TCRB transcripts. The table came from immunoSEQ multiplex PCR; TCRdb's copy has only in-frame clones and leaves some out. The sample holds about 470,000 clones, roughly 31% seen once. Trimming removed 6 bases from V and 4 bases from J; junction bases left unmatched: 4. There are 14 residues in the CDR3. Germline CDR1 SNHLY, CDR2 FYNNEI. These data originate in a study of beta chain features in type 1 diabetes. Study-level results: Insertion counts at VDJ junctions were lower in type 1 diabetes patients, who also showed more deletions there. Relative to healthy donors, patients appeared to have naive, central memory and Treg TCRB repertoires that were more similar.

The sequence came from a man younger than 35 in good health. This chain uses TRBV2 with TRBJ2-5; TRBD2 matches 11 bases. The material sequenced was naive CD4+ T cells from blood. The CDR3 DNA is TGTGCCAGCAGGGGGACTAGCGGCGGAGAGACCCAGTACTTC. Protein product: CASRGTSGGETQYF.